One T cell receptor beta chain is described in this entry. Assay: immunoSEQ multiplex PCR; the TCRdb copy retains only in-frame clones and omits some. The data contain 350,000 or so clones, around 87% of them singletons. The sample originates from a study of blood T cell repertoires in COVID-19. The wider study: Acute and convalescent COVID-19 samples came from the United States, Italy and Spain. PBMCs, B-cell-depleted T cells, or T cells provided the cDNA or gDNA that made up the material.

CDR3 size: 15 residues. CDR1 SGDLS and CDR2 YYNGEE come from the germline V gene. V dropped 4 bases and J dropped 6 bases, with 17 bases sitting between them. The chain has TRBV9 and TRBJ2-1; D is perhaps TRBD2 (6 bases). Sequencing was done on a sample of peripheral blood. The sequence was obtained from a man younger than 35 with active or convalescent COVID-19. The CDR3 region is CASSPGTRPPNEQFF. The CDR3 nucleotides are TGTGCCAGCAGCCCTGGGACTCGCCCCCCCAATGAGCAGTTCTTC.